This TCR beta chain was found in a study of cytomegalovirus exposure and HLA in healthy donors. General study points: The authors enumerated under 200 TCR beta chains as linked to cytomegalovirus. Later on, a genetic analysis was performed. It linked a missense variant in DCLRE1C with V- and J-gene trimming of TCR beta. Several top significant clusters appeared, in a later analysis, to be linked to common viral pathogens.

The study sampled nominally healthy donors, though unrecorded immune exposures were likely. The CDR3 totals 15 residues. Trimming cost V 2 bases and J 7 bases, with 18 bases left between them. Looked up from germline, CDR1 is MRHNA and CDR2 is SNTAGT. PCR involved 60 Vbeta and 13 Jbeta primers. TCRdb's table, derived via immunoSEQ multiplex PCR, lists solely in-frame clones and lacks some. Of about 160,000 clones in the sample, less than 90% are singletons; the top ten hold around 0.93%. As to this clone: The antigen is undetermined.

The genes are TRBV6-4 and TRBJ2-7, with D perhaps matching TRBD2 (6 bases). This TCR derives from a man aged 30 to 39 in good health and CMV-seronegative. Material: PBMCs. The CDR3 region has the DNA TGTGCCAGCAGTGACGCCAAACGTTCACGGGAGGAGCAGTACTTC. It translates to CASSDAKRSREEQYF.